This is a list of T cell receptor beta chains from one sample in a study of tumor and adjacent non-tumor tissue in lung cancer. TCRdb fed the multiplex PCR reads into MiXCR, producing one record per CDR3 protein. The table has around 75,000 distinct CDR3 sequences, 55% to 70% seen once. The source material was distant non-tumor lung tissue. The source of these receptors is a woman aged 50 to 60 with non-small cell lung cancer. The CDR3 runs from the conserved cysteine through the conserved F or W. A D gene is named only where the DNA matches it firmly. Where a row states a size, it is once, few, many or the class of an expanded clone; other rows omit it.

v_call: TRBV11-3
d_call: -
clone_size: -
j_call: TRBJ2-2
cdr3_aa: CASSSHDTGELFF
cdr3_nt: TGTGCCAGCAGCTCGCACGATACCGGGGAGCTATTTTTT

v_call: TRBV29-1
d_call: -
clone_size: -
j_call: TRBJ2-5
cdr3_aa: CSVVPGTIKEAQYF
cdr3_nt: TGCAGCGTTGTGCCCGGGACAATAAAAGAGGCCCAGTACTTC

v_call: TRBV6-2/TRBV6-3
d_call: -
clone_size: -
j_call: TRBJ2-1
cdr3_aa: CAGSYSGYNEQFF
cdr3_nt: TGTGCCGGCAGTTATTCGGGGTACAATGAACAGTTCTTC

v_call: TRBV14
d_call: -
clone_size: -
j_call: TRBJ2-3
cdr3_aa: CASSLFAGQPQYF
cdr3_nt: TGTGCCAGCAGCCTGTTCGCAGGTCAGCCCCAGTATTTT

v_call: TRBV11-2
d_call: TRBD1
clone_size: -
j_call: TRBJ2-7
cdr3_aa: CASSSGTGRAYVQYF
cdr3_nt: TGTGCCAGCAGCTCGGGGACAGGCCGGGCTTACGTGCAGTACTTC

v_call: TRBV28
d_call: -
clone_size: many
j_call: TRBJ2-3
cdr3_aa: CASSLPSAITDTQYF
cdr3_nt: TGTGCCAGCAGTTTACCTAGCGCCATCACAGATACGCAGTATTTT

v_call: TRBV4-1
d_call: -
clone_size: -
j_call: TRBJ1-1
cdr3_aa: CASGYDLYRVGTEAFF
cdr3_nt: TGCGCCAGTGGCTATGATCTCTACAGGGTAGGCACTGAAGCTTTCTTC

v_call: TRBV28
d_call: -
clone_size: -
j_call: TRBJ2-5
cdr3_aa: CANSPLLGTQYF
cdr3_nt: TGTGCCAATAGTCCCTTACTCGGGACCCAGTACTTC

v_call: TRBV5-6
d_call: -
clone_size: -
j_call: TRBJ1-1
cdr3_aa: CASSMSGNTEAFF
cdr3_nt: TGTGCCAGCAGCATGTCCGGGAACACTGAAGCTTTCTTT

v_call: TRBV20-1
d_call: TRBD2
clone_size: -
j_call: TRBJ2-7
cdr3_aa: CSTVPSSGSPYEQYF
cdr3_nt: TGCAGTACTGTACCGTCTAGCGGGAGCCCCTACGAGCAGTACTTC

v_call: TRBV28
d_call: -
clone_size: -
j_call: TRBJ2-7
cdr3_aa: CASSLCFCLTTGEQYF
cdr3_nt: TGTGCCAGCAGTTTATGCTTTTGCTTGACGACGGGTGAGCAGTACTTC

v_call: TRBV5-1
d_call: TRBD2
clone_size: few
j_call: TRBJ2-2
cdr3_aa: CASSPLAGGETGELFF
cdr3_nt: TGCGCCAGCAGCCCGTTAGCGGGAGGAGAGACCGGGGAGCTGTTTTTT

v_call: TRBV11-2
d_call: TRBD1
clone_size: -
j_call: TRBJ2-7
cdr3_aa: CTSSLGQFSSEQYF
cdr3_nt: TGCACCAGCAGCTTGGGACAGTTCTCATCCGAGCAGTACTTC

v_call: TRBV20-1
d_call: TRBD1
clone_size: many
j_call: TRBJ2-7
cdr3_aa: CSARTDRGFNEQYF
cdr3_nt: TGCAGTGCTAGAACGGACAGGGGATTCAACGAGCAGTACTTC

v_call: TRBV4-1
d_call: -
clone_size: -
j_call: TRBJ1-1
cdr3_aa: CASSQDRYRADTETLF
cdr3_nt: TGCGCCAGCAGCCAAGATCGTTACAGGGCGGACACTGAAACTTTATTT

v_call: TRBV6-2/TRBV6-3
d_call: -
clone_size: many
j_call: TRBJ2-7
cdr3_aa: CASSYSKAVEQYF
cdr3_nt: TGTGCCAGCAGTTACTCGAAAGCGGTGGAGCAGTACTTC

v_call: TRBV20-1
d_call: TRBD2
clone_size: -
j_call: TRBJ2-1
cdr3_aa: CSARVHTSGDYNEQFF
cdr3_nt: TGCAGCGCTAGAGTGCACACTAGCGGGGACTACAATGAGCAGTTCTTC

v_call: TRBV11-2
d_call: TRBD2
clone_size: -
j_call: TRBJ2-7
cdr3_aa: CASSSVAGERGEQYF
cdr3_nt: TGTGCCAGCAGCTCAGTAGCGGGCGAGAGGGGCGAGCAGTATTTC

v_call: TRBV24-1
d_call: TRBD2
clone_size: many
j_call: TRBJ2-1
cdr3_aa: CATSLAEYNEQFF
cdr3_nt: TGTGCCACCAGTCTAGCGGAATACAATGAGCAGTTCTTC

v_call: TRBV20-1
d_call: -
clone_size: many
j_call: TRBJ1-1
cdr3_aa: CSAKTPGRGTEAFF
cdr3_nt: TGCAGTGCTAAAACCCCCGGACGGGGCACTGAAGCTTTCTTT

v_call: TRBV20-1
d_call: TRBD2
clone_size: many
j_call: TRBJ2-7
cdr3_aa: CSASSGLAGGPSHEQYF
cdr3_nt: TGCAGTGCTAGCTCGGGACTAGCGGGAGGGCCCTCCCACGAGCAGTACTTC

v_call: TRBV10-3
d_call: -
clone_size: -
j_call: TRBJ1-2
cdr3_aa: CAISEGKGYGYTF
cdr3_nt: TGTGCCATAAGTGAAGGCAAGGGGTATGGTTACACCTTC

v_call: TRBV11-1
d_call: -
clone_size: -
j_call: TRBJ2-5
cdr3_aa: CASSLVGDQDSQYF
cdr3_nt: TGTGCCAGCAGCTTAGTAGGAGACCAAGATTCCCAGTACTTC

v_call: TRBV11-2
d_call: -
clone_size: -
j_call: TRBJ1-6
cdr3_aa: CASSSAWDNSPLHF
cdr3_nt: TGTGCCAGTAGCTCAGCATGGGATAATTCACCCCTCCACTTT

v_call: TRBV7-3
d_call: -
clone_size: -
j_call: TRBJ2-2
cdr3_aa: CASSFDMDTGELFF
cdr3_nt: TGTGCCAGCAGCTTTGACATGGACACCGGGGAGCTGTTTTTT

v_call: TRBV6-1
d_call: -
clone_size: -
j_call: TRBJ2-3
cdr3_aa: CANSEALQQGPDTQYF
cdr3_nt: TGTGCCAACAGTGAAGCGCTTCAACAGGGACCGGATACGCAGTATTTT

v_call: TRBV6-2/TRBV6-3
d_call: -
clone_size: -
j_call: TRBJ2-1
cdr3_aa: CASSYVHRANEQFF
cdr3_nt: TGTGCCAGCAGTTACGTCCACAGGGCCAATGAGCAGTTCTTC

v_call: TRBV11-1
d_call: -
clone_size: -
j_call: TRBJ2-1
cdr3_aa: CASSLAWNNEQIF
cdr3_nt: TGTGCCAGCAGCTTAGCTTGGAACAACGAGCAGATCTTC

v_call: TRBV12-3/TRBV12-4
d_call: -
clone_size: -
j_call: TRBJ1-2
cdr3_aa: CASSIDWGMNYTF
cdr3_nt: TGTGCCAGCAGCATCGACTGGGGGATGAACTACACGTTC

v_call: TRBV11-2
d_call: TRBD2
clone_size: -
j_call: TRBJ2-1
cdr3_aa: CTSSPGTSGSREQFF
cdr3_nt: TGTACCAGCAGCCCCGGGACTAGCGGGAGTCGTGAGCAGTTCTTC

v_call: TRBV6-5
d_call: -
clone_size: few
j_call: TRBJ2-6
cdr3_aa: CASSGQSPGANVLTF
cdr3_nt: TGTGCCAGCAGTGGACAGAGCCCTGGGGCCAACGTCCTGACTTTC

v_call: TRBV11-2
d_call: TRBD2
clone_size: -
j_call: TRBJ2-3
cdr3_aa: CDRGSTGLAWSTDTQYF
cdr3_nt: TGTGACAGAGGCTCGACGGGACTAGCGTGGAGCACAGATACGCAGTATTTT

v_call: TRBV28
d_call: -
clone_size: -
j_call: TRBJ2-7
cdr3_aa: CASRGQISGYVQYF
cdr3_nt: TGTGCCAGCAGAGGACAGATCAGTGGGTACGTGCAGTACTTC

v_call: TRBV29-1
d_call: -
clone_size: -
j_call: TRBJ2-7
cdr3_aa: CSVVCRYYEQCF
cdr3_nt: TGCAGCGTTGTCTGCAGATATTACGAGCAGTGCTTC

v_call: TRBV6-2/TRBV6-3
d_call: -
clone_size: -
j_call: TRBJ2-1
cdr3_aa: CASSYPGRNEQFF
cdr3_nt: TGTGCCAGCAGTTACCCGGGCCGAAATGAGCAGTTCTTC

v_call: TRBV6-5
d_call: -
clone_size: many
j_call: TRBJ1-4
cdr3_aa: CASRNGGEGEKLFF
cdr3_nt: TGTGCCAGCAGAAACGGAGGGGAAGGAGAAAAACTGTTTTTT

v_call: TRBV30
d_call: -
clone_size: -
j_call: TRBJ2-6
cdr3_aa: CAWSGPRYSGANVLTF
cdr3_nt: TGTGCCTGGAGTGGCCCTCGATACTCTGGGGCCAACGTCCTGACTTTC

v_call: TRBV20-1
d_call: -
clone_size: -
j_call: TRBJ1-5
cdr3_aa: CSTLPGAALSNQPKHF
cdr3_nt: TGCAGTACACTACCAGGGGCAGCCCTTAGCAATCAGCCCAAGCATTTT

v_call: TRBV6-2/TRBV6-3
d_call: TRBD1
clone_size: -
j_call: TRBJ1-2
cdr3_aa: CASNRGQGQDSYTF
cdr3_nt: TGTGCCAGCAACCGTGGACAGGGGCAGGATAGCTACACCTTC

v_call: TRBV6-2/TRBV6-3
d_call: TRBD2
clone_size: -
j_call: TRBJ2-2
cdr3_aa: CASSSAPSTTSERIGELFF
cdr3_nt: TGTGCCAGCAGTTCCGCTCCCTCTACGACTAGCGAGAGGATCGGGGAGCTGTTTTTT

v_call: TRBV12-3/TRBV12-4
d_call: TRBD1
clone_size: once
j_call: TRBJ2-1
cdr3_aa: CVSSRPPTGGETNDEQFF
cdr3_nt: TGTGTCAGCAGTCGGCCCCCCACAGGGGGCGAGACCAACGATGAGCAGTTCTTC

v_call: TRBV11-2
d_call: TRBD2
clone_size: medium-sized
j_call: TRBJ2-7
cdr3_aa: CASSLATSGTYYEQYF
cdr3_nt: TGTGCCAGCAGCTTAGCGACAAGCGGGACTTACTACGAGCAGTACTTC

v_call: TRBV5-4
d_call: -
clone_size: -
j_call: TRBJ2-5
cdr3_aa: CARSLRRDKKETQYF
cdr3_nt: TGTGCCAGGAGCCTACGTCGGGACAAGAAAGAGACGCAGTACTTC

v_call: TRBV29-1
d_call: -
clone_size: -
j_call: TRBJ2-1
cdr3_aa: CRVMKRNTYNEQSF
cdr3_nt: TGCAGGGTTATGAAGCGGAACACCTACAATGAGCAGTCCTTC

v_call: TRBV11-1
d_call: TRBD1
clone_size: medium-sized
j_call: TRBJ2-7
cdr3_aa: CASSLRDRDEYEQYF
cdr3_nt: TGTGCCAGCAGCTTAAGGGACAGGGACGAGTACGAGCAGTACTTC

v_call: TRBV9
d_call: -
clone_size: few
j_call: TRBJ2-4
cdr3_aa: CASTLPRQVNIQYF
cdr3_nt: TGTGCCAGCACCCTCCCTAGACAGGTTAACATTCAGTATTTC

v_call: TRBV6-2/TRBV6-3
d_call: TRBD1
clone_size: -
j_call: TRBJ1-2
cdr3_aa: CARSRGQGQGDYTF
cdr3_nt: TGTGCCAGAAGCCGCGGACAGGGGCAGGGTGACTACACCTTC

v_call: TRBV6-1
d_call: TRBD1
clone_size: medium-sized
j_call: TRBJ1-1
cdr3_aa: CASSKTGRGTEAFF
cdr3_nt: TGTGCCAGCAGTAAGACAGGGAGGGGCACTGAAGCTTTCTTT